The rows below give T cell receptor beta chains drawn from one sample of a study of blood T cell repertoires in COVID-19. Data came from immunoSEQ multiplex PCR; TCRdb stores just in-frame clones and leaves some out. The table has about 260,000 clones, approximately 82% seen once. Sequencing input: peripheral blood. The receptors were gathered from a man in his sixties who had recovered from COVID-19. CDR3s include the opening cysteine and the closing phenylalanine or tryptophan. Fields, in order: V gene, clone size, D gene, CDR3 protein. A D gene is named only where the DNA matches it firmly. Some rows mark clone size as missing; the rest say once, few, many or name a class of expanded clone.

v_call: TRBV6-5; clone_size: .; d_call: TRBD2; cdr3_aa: CASFSLAGVETQYF
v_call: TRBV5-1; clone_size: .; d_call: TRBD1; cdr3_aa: CASSLGVGTVTDTQYF
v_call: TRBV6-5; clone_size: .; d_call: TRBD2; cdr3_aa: CASRASGGVGYEQYF
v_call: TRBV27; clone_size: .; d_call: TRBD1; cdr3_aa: CASSQAGQGLHGYTF
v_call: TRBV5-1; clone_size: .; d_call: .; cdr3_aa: CASSLVKGSNEQFF
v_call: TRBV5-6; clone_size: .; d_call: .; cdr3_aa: CASSLAPGTDTQYF
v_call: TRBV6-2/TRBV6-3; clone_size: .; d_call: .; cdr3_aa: CASSRWDVGSEKLFF
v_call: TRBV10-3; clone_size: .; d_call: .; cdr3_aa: CAISDQHRASGTEAFF
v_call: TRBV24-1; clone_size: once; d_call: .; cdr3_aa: CATSPRAGELFF
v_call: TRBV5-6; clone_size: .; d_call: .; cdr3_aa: CASTLSGGAGTDTQYF
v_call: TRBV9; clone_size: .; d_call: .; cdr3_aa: CASSVELLNTGELFF
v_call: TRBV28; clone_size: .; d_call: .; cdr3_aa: CASSVSSGANVLTF
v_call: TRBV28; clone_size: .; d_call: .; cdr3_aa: CASSLNFDGQDGYTF
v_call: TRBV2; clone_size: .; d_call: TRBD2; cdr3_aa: CASRLAGGPGDRETQYF
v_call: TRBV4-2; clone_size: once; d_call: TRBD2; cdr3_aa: CASSLRLAGATDTQYF
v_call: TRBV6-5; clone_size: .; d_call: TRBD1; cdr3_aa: CASSFRGDRNYGYTF
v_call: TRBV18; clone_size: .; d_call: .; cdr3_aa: CASSPIGFQGQSSGNTIYF
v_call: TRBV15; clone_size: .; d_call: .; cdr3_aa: CATSRDLEAEQFF
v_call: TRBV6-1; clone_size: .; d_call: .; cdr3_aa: CASSARGQFDSGANVLTF
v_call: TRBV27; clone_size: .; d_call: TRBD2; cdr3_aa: CASSYLAGGGTGELFF
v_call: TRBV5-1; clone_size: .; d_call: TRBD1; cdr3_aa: CASSPTTGSGEQYF
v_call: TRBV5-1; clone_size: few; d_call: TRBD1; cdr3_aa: CASSSGQASYNEQFF
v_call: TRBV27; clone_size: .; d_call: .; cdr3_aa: CASSFRSGWSEQFF
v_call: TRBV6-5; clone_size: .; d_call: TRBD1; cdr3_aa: CASRGTGGTNEQFF
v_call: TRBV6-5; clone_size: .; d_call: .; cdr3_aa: CASRGEGGGYTF
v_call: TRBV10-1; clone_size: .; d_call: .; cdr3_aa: CASSEGRVSQETQYF
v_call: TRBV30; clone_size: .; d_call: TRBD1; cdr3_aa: CAWRGQGYGNYGYTF
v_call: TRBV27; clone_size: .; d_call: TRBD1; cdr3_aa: CASRRVGGDEAFF
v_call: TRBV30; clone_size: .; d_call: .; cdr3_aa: CAWSNWGNTIYF
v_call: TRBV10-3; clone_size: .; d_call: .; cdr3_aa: CAISAAGNYGYTF
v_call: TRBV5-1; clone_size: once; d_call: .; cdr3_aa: CASSWGFGATDTQYF
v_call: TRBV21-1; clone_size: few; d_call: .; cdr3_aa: CASGHIASGVSTDTQYF
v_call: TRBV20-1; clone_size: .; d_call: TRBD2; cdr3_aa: CSASRTSFGETQYF
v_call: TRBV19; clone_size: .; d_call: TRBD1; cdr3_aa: CASKRGGQVNQPQHF
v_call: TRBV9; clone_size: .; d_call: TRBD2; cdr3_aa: CASSVRSSGPTGELFF
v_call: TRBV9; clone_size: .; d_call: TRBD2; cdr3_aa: CASSPIAGGSTDTQYF
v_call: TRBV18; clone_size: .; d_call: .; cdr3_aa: CASSPSGGGNQPQHF
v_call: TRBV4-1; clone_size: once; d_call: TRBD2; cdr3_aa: CASSQVYMGLAGENEQFF
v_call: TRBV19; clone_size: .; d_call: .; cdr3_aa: CASSTTGNTGELFF
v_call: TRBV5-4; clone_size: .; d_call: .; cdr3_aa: CASSPGLNYGYTF
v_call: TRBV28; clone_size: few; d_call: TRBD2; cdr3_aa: CASGPGGTTYEQYF
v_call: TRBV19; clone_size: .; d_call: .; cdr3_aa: CASATGTYGYTF
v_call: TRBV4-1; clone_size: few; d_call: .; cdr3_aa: CASSPSTGRMRSYEQYF
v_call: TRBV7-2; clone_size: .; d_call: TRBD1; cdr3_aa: CASSHRGSSYNEQFF
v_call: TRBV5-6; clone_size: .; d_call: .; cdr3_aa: CASSLRGASLRAPLHF
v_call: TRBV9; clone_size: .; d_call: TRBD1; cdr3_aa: CASSVGLDRVVFTEAFF
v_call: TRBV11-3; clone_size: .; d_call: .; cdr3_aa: CASSGVGSPTGELFF
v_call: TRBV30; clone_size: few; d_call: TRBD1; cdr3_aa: CAWSLSGGGSPLHF
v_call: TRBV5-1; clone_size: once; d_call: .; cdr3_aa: CASSLTVSDTQYF
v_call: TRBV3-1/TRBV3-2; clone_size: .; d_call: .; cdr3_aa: CASSPRQENQPQHF
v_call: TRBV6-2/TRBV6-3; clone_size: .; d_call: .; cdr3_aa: CASSYSSGTDTQYF